The 5 T cell receptor beta chains below come from one sample, sequenced in a study of cytomegalovirus exposure and HLA in healthy donors. In the PCR, 60 Vbeta and 13 Jbeta primers were used. The data were produced by immunoSEQ multiplex PCR, yet TCRdb's version contains in-frame clones alone and is incomplete. The sample has 150,000 to 200,000 clones, 75% to 90% seen once. The sample was PBMCs. These receptors were taken from a man aged 35-49 years in good health and CMV-seropositive.

The chain links TRBV19 to TRBJ2-5; 7 bases line up with TRBD2. The ends lost 1 base at V and 4 bases at J; junction bases unmatched: 6. The CDR3 runs to 15 residues. Germline V gene sequence: CDR1 LNHDA, CDR2 SQIVND (reference sequence). DNA for the CDR3: TGTGCCAGTAGTATAGGAGCGGGGCTTGGAGAGACCCAGTACTTC. Protein sequence: CASSIGAGLGETQYF.

The J gene is TRBJ2-2, the V gene TRBV19; the D gene is possibly TRBD1 (6 bases). The germline V gene encodes CDR1 LNHDA and CDR2 SQIVND (reference sequence). This CDR3 is 16 amino acids long. V lost 4 bases, J lost 5 bases, and 17 bases lay in between. Here the CDR3 DNA reads TGTGCCAGTAGTAAAGGTCCAGGGGCAGGGACCGGGGAGCTGTTTTTT. Translation gives CASSKGPGAGTGELFF.

The chain links TRBV6-1 to TRBJ1-4; 7 positions match TRBD1. J was trimmed by 8 bases and V by 4 bases; bases with no gene match: 13. This CDR3 comprises 16 residues. From germline, CDR1 is MNHNS and CDR2 SASEGT. Here the CDR3 DNA reads TGTGCCAGCAGTGGTATCCCGGGACAGTGGAGGGAAAAACTGTTTTTT. This translates into CASSGIPGQWREKLFF.

The V call is TRBV4-1, the J call TRBJ1-6; 8 nucleotides match TRBD1. Germline V gene lookup returns CDR1 MGHRA and CDR2 YSYEKL. The CDR3 loop spans 18 amino acids. Trimming took 2 bases from V and 5 from J; bases not matched to a gene: 11. The DNA of the CDR3 is TGCGCCAGCAGCCAATATCGGGACAGGTGGGGAGATAATTCACCCCTCCACTTT. Its translation is CASSQYRDRWGDNSPLHF.

The chain carries TRBV27 and TRBJ2-1, with 7 bases fitting TRBD1. V lost 8 bases to trimming and J lost 5 bases; unmatched junction nucleotides: 15. Germline V gene data show CDR1 as MNHEY and CDR2 as SMNVEV (reference sequence). The CDR3 has 16 amino acids. The CDR3 nucleotides read TGTGCCAGCGGGGCCAGTCCTGGGACAGACCACAATGAGCAGTTCTTC. Translating it yields CASGASPGTDHNEQFF.